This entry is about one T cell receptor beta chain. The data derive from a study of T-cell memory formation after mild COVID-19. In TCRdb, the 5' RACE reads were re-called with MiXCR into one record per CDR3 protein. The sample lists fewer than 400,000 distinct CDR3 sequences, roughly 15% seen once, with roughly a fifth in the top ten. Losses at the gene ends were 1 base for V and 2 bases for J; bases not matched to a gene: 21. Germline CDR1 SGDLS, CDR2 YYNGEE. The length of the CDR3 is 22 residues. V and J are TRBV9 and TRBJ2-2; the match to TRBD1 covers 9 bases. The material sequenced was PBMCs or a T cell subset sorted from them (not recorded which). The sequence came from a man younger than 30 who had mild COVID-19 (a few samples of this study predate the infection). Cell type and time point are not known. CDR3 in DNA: TGTGCCAGCAGCGTATCGGAAAGGGCATTGGGGACAGGGAAAATCAACACCGGGGAGCTGTTTTTT. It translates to CASSVSERALGTGKINTGELFF.